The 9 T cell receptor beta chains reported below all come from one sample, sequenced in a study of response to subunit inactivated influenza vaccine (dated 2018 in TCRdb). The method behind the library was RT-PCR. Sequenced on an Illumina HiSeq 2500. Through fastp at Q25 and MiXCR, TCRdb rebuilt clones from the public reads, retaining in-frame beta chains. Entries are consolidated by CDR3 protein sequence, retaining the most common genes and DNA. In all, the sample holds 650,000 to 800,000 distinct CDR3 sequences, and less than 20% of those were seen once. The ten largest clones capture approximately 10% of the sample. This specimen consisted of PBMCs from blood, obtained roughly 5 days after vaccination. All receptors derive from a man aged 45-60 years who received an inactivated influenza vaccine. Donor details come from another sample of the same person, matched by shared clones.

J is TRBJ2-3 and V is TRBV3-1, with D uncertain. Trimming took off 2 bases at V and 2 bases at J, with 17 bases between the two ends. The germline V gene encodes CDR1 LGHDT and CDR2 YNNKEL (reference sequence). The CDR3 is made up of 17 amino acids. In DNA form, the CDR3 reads TGTGCCAGCAGCCAATACGTGGGGAAGGCGCACACAGATACGCAGTATTTT. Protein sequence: CASSQYVGKAHTDTQYF.

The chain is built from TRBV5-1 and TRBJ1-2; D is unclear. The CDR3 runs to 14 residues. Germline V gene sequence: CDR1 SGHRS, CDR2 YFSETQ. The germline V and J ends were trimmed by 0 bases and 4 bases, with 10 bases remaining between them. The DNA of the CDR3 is TGCGCCAGCAGCTTGGCGCAGGAGCCCTATGGCTACACCTTC. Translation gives CASSLAQEPYGYTF.

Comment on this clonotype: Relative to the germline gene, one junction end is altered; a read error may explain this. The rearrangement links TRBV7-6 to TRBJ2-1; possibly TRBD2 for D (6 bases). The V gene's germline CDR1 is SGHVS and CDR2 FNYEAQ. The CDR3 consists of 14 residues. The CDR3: CASSLAGSLNEQFF. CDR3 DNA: TGTGCCAGCAGCCTAGCCGGGAGTCTGAATGAGCAGTTCTTC. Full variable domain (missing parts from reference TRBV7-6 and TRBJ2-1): GAGVSQSPRYKVTKRGQDVALRCDPISGHVSLYWYRQALGQGPEFLTYFNYEAQQDKSGLPNDRFSAERPEGSISTLTIQRTEQRDSAMYRCASSLAGSLNEQFFGPGTRLTVL.

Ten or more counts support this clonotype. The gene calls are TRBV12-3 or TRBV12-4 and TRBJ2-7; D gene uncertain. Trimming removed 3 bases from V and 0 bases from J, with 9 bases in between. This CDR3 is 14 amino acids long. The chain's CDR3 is CASSFLGSSYEQYF. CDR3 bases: TGTGCCAGCAGTTTTTTGGGTAGCTCCTACGAGCAGTACTTC.

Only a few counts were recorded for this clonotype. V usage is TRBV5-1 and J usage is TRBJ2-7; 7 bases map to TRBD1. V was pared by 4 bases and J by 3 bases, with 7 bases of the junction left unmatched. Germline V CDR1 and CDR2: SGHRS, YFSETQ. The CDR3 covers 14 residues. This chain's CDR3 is CASSRTTGIYEQYF. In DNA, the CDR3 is TGCGCCAGCAGCAGGACGACAGGGATCTACGAGCAGTACTTC.

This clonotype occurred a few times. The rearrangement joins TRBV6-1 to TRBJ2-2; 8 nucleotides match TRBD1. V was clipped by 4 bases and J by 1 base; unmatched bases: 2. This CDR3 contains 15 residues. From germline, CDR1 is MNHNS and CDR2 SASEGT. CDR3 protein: CASSVDRGNTGELFF. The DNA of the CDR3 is TGTGCCAGCAGTGTCGACAGGGGGAACACCGGGGAGCTGTTTTTT.

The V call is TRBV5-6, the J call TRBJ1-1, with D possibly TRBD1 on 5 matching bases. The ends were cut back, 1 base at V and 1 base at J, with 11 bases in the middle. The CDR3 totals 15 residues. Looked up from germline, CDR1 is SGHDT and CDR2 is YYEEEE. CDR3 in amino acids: CASSLRPQANTEAFF. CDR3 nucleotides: TGTGCCAGCAGCTTGAGGCCACAGGCGAACACTGAAGCTTTCTTT.

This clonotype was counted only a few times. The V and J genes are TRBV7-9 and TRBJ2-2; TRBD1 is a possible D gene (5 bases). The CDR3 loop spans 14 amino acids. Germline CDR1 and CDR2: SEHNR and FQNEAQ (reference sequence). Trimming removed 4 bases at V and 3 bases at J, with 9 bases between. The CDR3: CASSSRVYTGELFF. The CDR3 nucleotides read TGTGCCAGCAGCTCCAGGGTGTACACCGGGGAGCTGTTTTTT.

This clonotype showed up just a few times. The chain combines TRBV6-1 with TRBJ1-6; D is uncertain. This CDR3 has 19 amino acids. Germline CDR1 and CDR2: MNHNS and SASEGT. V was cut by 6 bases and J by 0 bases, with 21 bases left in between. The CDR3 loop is CASRGPGTTLSSYNSPLHF. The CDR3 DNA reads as TGTGCCAGCAGAGGCCCCGGAACGACCTTGAGCTCCTATAATTCACCCCTCCACTTT.